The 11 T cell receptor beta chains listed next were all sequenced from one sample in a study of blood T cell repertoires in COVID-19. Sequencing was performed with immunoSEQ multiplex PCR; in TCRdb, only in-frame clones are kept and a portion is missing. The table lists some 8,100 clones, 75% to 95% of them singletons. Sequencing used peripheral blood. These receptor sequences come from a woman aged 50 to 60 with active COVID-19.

The CDR3 sequence: CASSTEEASYNEQFF. The CDR3 DNA sequence: TGTGCCAGTAGTACAGAGGAGGCCTCTTACAATGAGCAGTTCTTC. The J gene is TRBJ2-1, the V gene TRBV19; D might be TRBD2 (5 bases). The V end lost 4 bases, the J end lost 4 bases, and 14 bases lay between the germline ends. Germline CDR1 LNHDA, CDR2 SQIVND (reference sequence). CDR3 length equals 15 residues.

CDR3 sequence reads: CASKLARVNTEAFF. The CDR3 DNA reads TGTGCCAGCAAATTAGCGCGTGTTAACACTGAAGCTTTCTTT. This sequence joins TRBV6-5 and TRBJ1-1; D gene uncertain. V lost 7 bases and J 2 bases, leaving 14 bases between the germline ends. Germline V lookup: CDR1 MNHEY, CDR2 SVGAGI. CDR3 length equals 14 residues.

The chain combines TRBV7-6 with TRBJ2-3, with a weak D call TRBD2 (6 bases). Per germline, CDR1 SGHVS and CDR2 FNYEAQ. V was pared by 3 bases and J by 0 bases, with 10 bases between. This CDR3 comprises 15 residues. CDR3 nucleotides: TGTGCCAGCAGCTTCGGGACTCCCAGCACAGATACGCAGTATTTT. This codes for CASSFGTPSTDTQYF.

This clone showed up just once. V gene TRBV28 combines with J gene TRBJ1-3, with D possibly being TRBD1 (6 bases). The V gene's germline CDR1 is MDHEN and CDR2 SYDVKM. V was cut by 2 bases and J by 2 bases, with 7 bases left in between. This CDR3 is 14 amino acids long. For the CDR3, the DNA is TGTGCCAGCAGTTTAGGGGGCGCTGGAAACACCATATATTTT. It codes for CASSLGGAGNTIYF.

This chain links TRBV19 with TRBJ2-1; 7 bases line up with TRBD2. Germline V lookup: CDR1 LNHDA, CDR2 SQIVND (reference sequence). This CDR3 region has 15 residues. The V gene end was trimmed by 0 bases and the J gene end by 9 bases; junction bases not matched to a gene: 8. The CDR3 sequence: CASSIDMTSWSEQFF. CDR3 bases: TGTGCCAGTAGTATAGATATGACTAGCTGGAGTGAGCAGTTCTTC.

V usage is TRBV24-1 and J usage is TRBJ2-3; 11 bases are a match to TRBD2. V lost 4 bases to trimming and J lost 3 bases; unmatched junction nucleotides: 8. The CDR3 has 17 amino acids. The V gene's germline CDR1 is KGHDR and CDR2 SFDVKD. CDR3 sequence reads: CATSEPSGTSGTDTQYF. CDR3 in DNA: TGTGCCACCAGTGAACCTTCCGGGACTAGCGGTACAGATACGCAGTATTTT.

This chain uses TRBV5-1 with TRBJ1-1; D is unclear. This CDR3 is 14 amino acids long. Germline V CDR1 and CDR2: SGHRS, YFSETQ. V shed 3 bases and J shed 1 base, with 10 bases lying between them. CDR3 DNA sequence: TGCGCCAGCAGCTCGTTGGAGGGGAACACTGAAGCTTTCTTT. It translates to CASSSLEGNTEAFF.

CDR3 sequence: CASSLDRYTEAFF. CDR3 sequence (DNA): TGTGCCAGCAGTTTAGACAGGTACACTGAAGCTTTCTTT. The V gene is TRBV28, the J gene TRBJ1-1; perhaps TRBD1 as D (6 bases). V was pared by 2 bases and J by 3 bases, with 7 bases between. The length of the CDR3 is 13 residues. Germline V gene data show CDR1 as MDHEN and CDR2 as SYDVKM.

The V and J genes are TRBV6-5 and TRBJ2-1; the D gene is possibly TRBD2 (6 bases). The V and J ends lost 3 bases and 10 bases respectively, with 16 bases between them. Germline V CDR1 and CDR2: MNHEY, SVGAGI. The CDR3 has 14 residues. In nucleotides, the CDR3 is TGTGCCAGCAGTTATGGAGGGGAAGAAAGAGAGCAGTTCTTC. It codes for CASSYGGEEREQFF.

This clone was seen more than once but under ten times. CDR3 residues: CATSRGVGQPQHF. Here the CDR3 DNA reads TGTGCCACCAGCAGAGGAGTTGGTCAGCCCCAGCATTTT. The chain has TRBV15 and TRBJ1-5; D uncertain. The CDR3 has 13 residues. V was cut by 1 base and J by 6 bases, with 7 bases left in between. The germline V gene has CDR1 LNHNV and CDR2 YYDKDF (reference sequence).

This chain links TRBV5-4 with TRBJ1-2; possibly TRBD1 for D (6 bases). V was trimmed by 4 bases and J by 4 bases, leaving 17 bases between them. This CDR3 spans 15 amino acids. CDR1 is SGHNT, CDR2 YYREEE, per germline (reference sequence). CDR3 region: CASSPGQIPLYGYTF. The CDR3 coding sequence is TGTGCCAGCAGCCCCGGACAGATCCCACTCTATGGCTACACCTTC.